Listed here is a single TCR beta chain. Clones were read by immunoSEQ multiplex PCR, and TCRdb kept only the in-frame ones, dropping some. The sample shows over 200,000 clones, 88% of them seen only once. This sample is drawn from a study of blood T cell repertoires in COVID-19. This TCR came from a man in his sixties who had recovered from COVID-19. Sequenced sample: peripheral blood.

The CDR3 sequence: CASSPSENSPLHF. The CDR3 DNA sequence: TGTGCCAGCTCACCCTCTGAGAATTCACCCCTCCACTTT. The J gene is TRBJ1-6, the V gene TRBV18; D not resolved. Trimming stripped 3 bases from V and 7 bases from J, with 7 bases between. The CDR3 consists of 13 residues. Germline assignment: CDR1 KGHSH and CDR2 LQKENI. Drawing the rest from reference TRBV18 and TRBJ1-6, the complete variable domain is NAGVMQNPRHLVRRRGQEARLRCSPMKGHSHVYWYRQLPEEGLKFMVYLQKENIIDESGMPKERFSAEFPKEGPSILRIQQVVRGDSAAYFCASSPSENSPLHFGNGTRLTVT.